These 24 T cell receptor beta chains were all obtained from the same sample, sequenced in a study of human T cells and chemical hapten exposure. TCRdb used MiXCR to reprocess the RACE reads, holding one entry per CDR3 protein. Of some 84,000 distinct CDR3 sequences listed, about 8% are singletons. Noted time point: pre-sensitization, week 0. Treatment indicated: therapeutic diphenylcyclopropenone sensitization with weekly scalp DPC. Specimen: whole blood, collected in connection with sensitization to the hapten diphenylcyclopropenone (DPC). These receptors all come from a man aged 35 to 55 with alopecia areata. Some clones in this sample may be carry-over from other donors' samples.

This clonotype was detected a few times. The chain employs TRBV10-3 and TRBJ2-1; unclear D gene. The ends were cut back, 3 bases at V and 5 bases at J, with 5 bases in the middle. This CDR3 contains 12 residues. In germline, CDR1 is ENHRY, CDR2 SYGVKD. In DNA form, the CDR3 reads TGTGCCATCAGTGACGAGGACAATGAGCAGTTCTTC. Translated, it gives CAISDEDNEQFF.

This clonotype has a count of ten or more. This chain links TRBV25-1 with TRBJ1-1; D gene ambiguous. Trimming removed 0 bases at V and 8 bases at J, with 7 bases between. The CDR3 sequence is 12 residues long. Germline CDR1 reads MGHDK; CDR2 reads SYGVNS. The CDR3 nucleotides read TGTGCCAGCAGTGAATATGGGGAAGAAGCTTTCTTT. This codes for CASSEYGEEAFF.

Worth noting for this clonotype: A clone one base away is much larger, so this may be a read error. The chain employs TRBV11-2 and TRBJ1-6; no definite D call. Per germline, CDR1 SGHAT and CDR2 FQNNGV. The CDR3 extends over 16 amino acids. The CDR3 loop reads CASSLTQSSYNTPLHF. For the CDR3, the DNA is TGTGCCAGCAGCTTAACCCAGAGCTCCTATAATACACCCCTCCACTTT.

This clonotype has just a few counts. The chain's CDR3 is CASSFTSGVMSGELFF. The CDR3 coding sequence is TGTGCCAGCAGTTTTACCAGCGGGGTTATGTCCGGGGAGCTGTTTTTT. The chain is built from TRBV12-3 or TRBV12-4 and TRBJ2-2, with 7 bases that match TRBD2. The CDR3 contains 16 residues. Trimming cost V 3 bases and J 6 bases; bases outside gene matches: 10.

The CDR3 reads CSAPGLAGSTKETQYF. DNA of the CDR3: TGCAGTGCTCCGGGACTAGCGGGTTCTACTAAAGAGACCCAGTACTTC. The genes are TRBV20-1 and TRBJ2-5, with 12 bases lining up with TRBD2. Germline-derived CDR1 and CDR2 are DFQATT and SNEGSKA (reference sequence). The CDR3 covers 16 residues. Losses at the gene ends were 5 bases for V and 3 bases for J; bases not matched to a gene: 10.

This clonotype was recorded a few times. This chain joins TRBV3-1 and TRBJ2-5; possibly TRBD1 for D (6 bases). The CDR3 has 12 residues. Trimming took 5 bases from V and 7 from J, leaving 11 bases between them. Germline V gives CDR1 LGHDT, CDR2 YNNKEL (reference sequence). CDR3: CASSWDKGTQYF. The CDR3 nucleotides read TGTGCCAGCAGCTGGGACAAAGGGACCCAGTACTTC.

The rearrangement joins TRBV20-1 to TRBJ1-1; D ambiguous. Germline V gene data show CDR1 as DFQATT and CDR2 as SNEGSKA (reference sequence). This CDR3 is built from 11 residues. The V end was cut by 5 bases, the J end by 1 base, with 5 bases between. CDR3 amino acids: CSAEPNTEAFF. Here the CDR3 DNA reads TGCAGTGCTGAGCCGAACACTGAAGCTTTCTTT.

This clonotype was detected only a few times. V and J are TRBV30 and TRBJ1-1, with 7 nucleotides matching TRBD1. CDR1 and CDR2 (germline): GTSNPN, SVGIG (reference sequence). J lost 4 bases, V lost 2 bases, and 4 bases had no gene match. CDR3 length: 13 amino acids. CDR3 nucleotides: TGTGCCTGGAGTCAGCAGGGGGTCACTGAAGCTTTCTTT. This translates into CAWSQQGVTEAFF.

This clonotype appeared many times. The chain combines TRBV10-3 with TRBJ2-7; a weak D match, TRBD2 (6 bases). The CDR3 is made up of 13 amino acids. V lost 7 bases, J lost 2 bases, and 12 bases lay in between. Germline CDR1 and CDR2: ENHRY and SYGVKD. In nucleotides, the CDR3 is TGTGCCATCAAAGGCGGGGATACCTACGAGCAGTACTTC. Amino acid sequence: CAIKGGDTYEQYF.

CDR3 amino acids: CASGDGGTSSEQYF. The CDR3 DNA follows: TGTGCCAGCGGTGATGGAGGGACGTCGTCCGAGCAGTACTTC. The chain combines TRBV11-3 with TRBJ2-7, with D maybe TRBD2 (6 bases). V was clipped by 8 bases and J by 6 bases, with 20 bases between them. CDR1 is SGHNT, CDR2 YENEEA, per germline. The CDR3 runs to 14 residues.

In its sample, this clonotype was seen a few times. This chain links TRBV28 with TRBJ2-2; D is perhaps TRBD2 (5 bases). The V end lost 5 bases, the J end lost 4 bases, and 17 bases lay between the germline ends. The CDR3 length is 16 residues. CDR1 and CDR2 (germline): MDHEN, SYDVKM. The DNA for the CDR3 is TGTGCCAGCAGTCTAGGAGGCGCTTGGGCCACCGGGGAGCTGTTTTTT. It specifies CASSLGGAWATGELFF.

The V gene is TRBV20-1, the J gene TRBJ1-1; D is undetermined. The V end was cut by 1 base, the J end by 1 base, with 13 bases between. This CDR3 is built from 15 residues. Germline V gives CDR1 DFQATT, CDR2 SNEGSKA (reference sequence). As DNA, the CDR3 is TGCAGTGCTAGAGCCCCGTTTCTCGGGAACACTGAAGCTTTCTTT. Encoded protein: CSARAPFLGNTEAFF.

This clonotype was recorded many times. V usage is TRBV5-1 and J usage is TRBJ1-6; D uncertain. There are 16 residues in the CDR3. The V end was cut by 4 bases, the J end by 0 bases, with 11 bases between. Per germline, CDR1 SGHRS and CDR2 YFSETQ. The CDR3 here is CASSPTTGSYNSPLHF. Here the CDR3 DNA reads TGCGCCAGCAGCCCAACGACGGGCTCCTATAATTCACCCCTCCACTTT.

In its sample, this clonotype was seen a few times. The chain carries TRBV5-1 and TRBJ1-1; the match to TRBD1 covers 9 bases. Looked up from germline, CDR1 is SGHRS and CDR2 is YFSETQ. With V trimmed by 0 bases and J by 3 bases, 6 bases remained unmatched. The CDR3 runs to 16 residues. The CDR3 is CASSLDTTGGYTEAFF. CDR3 coding DNA: TGCGCCAGCAGCTTGGATACGACAGGGGGGTACACTGAAGCTTTCTTT. Full variable domain (missing parts from reference TRBV5-1 and TRBJ1-1): KAGVTQTPRYLIKTRGQQVTLSCSPISGHRSVSWYQQTPGQGLQFLFEYFSETQRNKGNFPGRFSGRQFSNSRSEMNVSTLELGDSALYLCASSLDTTGGYTEAFFGQGTRLTVV.

The table lists this clonotype with many counts. The V gene is TRBV14, the J gene TRBJ1-2; D not certain. The CDR3 has 13 residues. Germline V lookup: CDR1 SGHDN, CDR2 FVKESK. Trimming stripped 4 bases from V and 2 bases from J, with 8 bases between. In DNA form, the CDR3 reads TGTGCCAGCAGCCGTCCGGGGAACTATGGCTACACCTTC. This gives the protein CASSRPGNYGYTF.

As for this clonotype: A single base separates this from a much larger clone, so it may be a read error. V is TRBV12-3 or TRBV12-4 and J is TRBJ2-7; D not certain. This CDR3 contains 12 residues. The V and J ends lost 6 bases and 4 bases respectively, with 10 bases between them. CDR3 DNA: TGTGCCAGCAGCCCTGGGGTGTACGAGCAGTACTTC. Translation gives CASSPGVYEQYF.

The table lists this clonotype with many counts. The rearrangement uses TRBV15 and TRBJ2-7; D remains ambiguous. Between the trimmed V and J ends, which lost 0 bases and 5 bases, there was a span of 8 bases. The V gene's germline CDR1 is LNHNV and CDR2 YYDKDF (reference sequence). The CDR3 covers 13 residues. The CDR3: CATSRDRWDEQYV. CDR3 DNA: TGTGCCACCAGCAGAGATAGGTGGGACGAGCAGTACGTC.

The chain is built from TRBV6-5 and TRBJ2-7, with 14 positions matching TRBD2. The CDR3 has 16 amino acids. Germline CDR1 reads MNHEY; CDR2 reads SVGAGI. With V trimmed by 0 bases and J by 4 bases, 2 bases remained unmatched. The CDR3 DNA follows: TGTGCCAGCAGTTACTCTGGGACTAGCGGGAGTTACGAGCAGTACGTC. It yields the protein CASSYSGTSGSYEQYV.

This clonotype was picked up many times. The rearrangement uses TRBV27 and TRBJ2-6; no clear D. Trimming shortened V by 4 bases and J by 0 bases, and 7 bases separated the two germline ends. Germline V gives CDR1 MNHEY, CDR2 SMNVEV (reference sequence). The CDR3 runs 15 residues. For the CDR3, the DNA is TGTGCCAGCAGTTCCCTCATCTCTGGGGCCAACGTCCTGACTTTC. Translated, it gives CASSSLISGANVLTF.

This clonotype was counted only a few times. This rearrangement joins TRBV14 to TRBJ2-1; TRBD1 matches 9 bases. This CDR3 region has 14 residues. Germline V gene sequence: CDR1 SGHDN, CDR2 FVKESK. J lost 9 bases, V lost 1 base, and 4 bases had no gene match. CDR3 sequence: CASSQAQGASEQFF. The CDR3 DNA reads TGTGCCAGCAGCCAAGCACAGGGGGCCAGTGAGCAGTTCTTC. Based on the CDR3 plus reference TRBV14 and TRBJ2-1, the full variable domain is EAGVTQFPSHSVIEKGQTVTLRCDPISGHDNLYWYRRVMGKEIKFLLHFVKESKQDESGMPNNRFLAERTGGTYSTLKVQPAELEDSGVYFCASSQAQGASEQFFGPGTRLTVL.

This clonotype was detected only a few times. V and J are TRBV6-1 and TRBJ1-5; TRBD1 agrees at 9 bases. V was clipped by 6 bases and J by 5 bases; unmatched bases: 8. The CDR3 contains 15 residues. CDR1 is MNHNS and CDR2 is SASEGT in the germline V gene. The CDR3 DNA reads as TGTGCCAGCAGGAGGGACAGGGCGGCCGATCAGCCCCAGCATTTT. This gives the protein CASRRDRAADQPQHF.

The chain employs TRBV19 and TRBJ2-7, with 7 bases aligning to TRBD1. With 3 bases clipped from V and 3 bases from J, the junction kept 5 bases outside the gene matches. Germline V gene sequence: CDR1 LNHDA, CDR2 SQIVND (reference sequence). This CDR3 has 14 amino acids. The DNA of the CDR3 is TGTGCCAGTAGTATGGACAGGTGGAGCTACGAGCAGTACTTC. Residues: CASSMDRWSYEQYF.

This clonotype was picked up many times. The rearrangement links TRBV19 to TRBJ2-1, with TRBD2 matching over 8 bases. With 5 bases clipped from V and 8 bases from J, the junction kept 14 bases outside the gene matches. Per germline, CDR1 LNHDA and CDR2 SQIVND (reference sequence). The CDR3 is made up of 16 amino acids. CDR3 nucleotides: TGTGCCAGTAGTTCCCGGATAGCGGGATACCGGGATGAGCAGTTCTTC. As protein: CASSSRIAGYRDEQFF.

V and J are TRBV3-1 and TRBJ2-3; D is unresolved. Germline-derived CDR1 and CDR2 are LGHDT and YNNKEL (reference sequence). V lost 3 bases to trimming and J lost 4 bases, with 2 bases between them. This CDR3 is 11 amino acids long. DNA of the CDR3: TGTGCCAGCAGCCATTCAGATACGCAGTATTTT. Translated: CASSHSDTQYF.